Sequencing of this T cell receptor beta chain was carried out in a study of OX40 agonist ivuxolimab in advanced cancers. This clone was counted a few times. TCRdb keeps only in-frame clones here, not all; method: immunoSEQ multiplex PCR. This sample has about 86,000 clones; about 90% occur once, and the top ten carry more than 8.5%. Germline CDR1 and CDR2: SGDLS and YYNGEE. This CDR3 contains 15 residues. V was pared by 2 bases and J by 3 bases, with 14 bases between. This rearrangement joins TRBV9 to TRBJ2-5; D possibly uses TRBD1 or TRBD2 (5 bases each). The sequencing here drew on CD4+ or CD8+ T cells sorted from blood, taken in a trial of the OX40 agonist ivuxolimab. The TCR comes from an adult with an advanced solid tumor such as melanoma, head and neck, liver or kidney cancer. The CDR3, as DNA: TGTGCCAGCAGCGTGAGGGGCACGGCCGAAGAGACCCAGTACTTC. This gives the protein CASSVRGTAEETQYF.